These 15 T cell receptor beta chains were sequenced from one sample in a study of blood T cell repertoires in COVID-19. The method was immunoSEQ multiplex PCR; TCRdb's version includes in-frame clones alone and lacks a portion of them. Seen here are more than 65,000 clones, roughly four fifths observed once, and the top ten hold around a third. Sequencing was performed on peripheral blood. All receptors come from a woman in her 70s with acute or convalescent COVID-19.

This clone was seen a handful of times. J is TRBJ2-1 and V is TRBV24-1; 8 bases agree with TRBD2. The ends lost 7 bases at V and 6 bases at J; junction bases unmatched: 10. The CDR3 sequence is 15 residues long. The V gene's germline CDR1 is KGHDR and CDR2 SFDVKD. DNA of the CDR3: TGTGCCACCAGCACTACAGCGGGAGCCATCAATGAGCAGTTCTTC. Translating it yields CATSTTAGAINEQFF.

This clone appeared a few times. The chain employs TRBV10-2 and TRBJ1-4, with D unresolved. The V gene lost 6 bases and the J gene lost 6 bases, with 17 bases spanning the gap. Germline CDR1 WSHSY, CDR2 SAAADI. This CDR3 has 15 residues. The CDR3 is CASRSDSSRHEKLFF. DNA for the CDR3: TGCGCCAGCAGATCCGACTCCTCTCGACATGAAAAACTGTTTTTT.

The rearrangement joins TRBV7-2 to TRBJ2-1, with 9 bases identical to TRBD1. The CDR3 is made up of 16 amino acids. CDR1 is SGHTA and CDR2 is FQGNSA in the germline V gene. J lost 6 bases, V lost 5 bases, and 11 bases had no gene match. The CDR3 region has the DNA TGTGCCAGCAGCCCAGGGGGGACAGGGTCCCCCAATGAGCAGTTCTTC. It encodes CASSPGGTGSPNEQFF.

This clone was seen ten or more times. This sequence joins TRBV6-5 and TRBJ1-4; D perhaps matches TRBD1 (6 bases). The CDR3 covers 14 residues. The germline V gene encodes CDR1 MNHEY and CDR2 SVGAGI. V lost 4 bases and J 8 bases, leaving 14 bases between the germline ends. In DNA, the CDR3 is TGTGCCAGCAGTTCAGACTGGCAGGGGGAAAAACTGTTTTTT. Amino acids: CASSSDWQGEKLFF.

The chain couples TRBV9 to TRBJ2-3; D ambiguous. V was trimmed by 3 bases and J by 0 bases, leaving 5 bases between them. Germline V lookup: CDR1 SGDLS, CDR2 YYNGEE. The CDR3 extends over 13 amino acids. The CDR3 sequence: CASSASSTDTQYF. The CDR3 DNA reads TGTGCCAGCAGCGCTTCTAGCACAGATACGCAGTATTTT. Looking up the rest from reference TRBV9 and TRBJ2-3 gives the full variable domain: DSGVTQTPKHLITATGQRVTLRCSPRSGDLSVYWYQQSLDQGLQFLIQYYNGEERAKGNILERFSAQQFPDLHSELNLSSLELGDSALYFCASSASSTDTQYFGPGTRLTVL.

This chain's CDR3 is CASSQGTVDIQYF. DNA of the CDR3: TGCGCCAGCAGCCAGGGGACAGTTGACATTCAGTACTTC. The chain uses TRBV5-1 and TRBJ2-4, with 7 bases that match TRBD1. In germline, CDR1 is SGHRS, CDR2 YFSETQ. The V segment lost 4 bases and the J segment 8 bases; nucleotides outside the gene matches: 6. This CDR3 has 13 residues.

The CDR3 sequence: CASSSRTGSFYEQYF. The CDR3 DNA is TGTGCCAGCAGCTCCCGGACAGGGAGTTTCTACGAGCAGTACTTC. This sequence joins TRBV7-9 and TRBJ2-7, with 8 bases lining up with TRBD1. This CDR3 has 15 amino acids. Germline lookup yields CDR1 SEHNR and CDR2 FQNEAQ (reference sequence). V shed 4 bases, J shed 3 bases, and the junction held 8 bases outside the gene matches.

The genes are TRBV27 and TRBJ2-2; D not resolved. V dropped 6 bases and J dropped 5 bases, with 13 bases sitting between them. Germline-derived CDR1 and CDR2 are MNHEY and SMNVEV (reference sequence). This CDR3 has 14 residues. CDR3 region: CASSQALTTGELFF. The CDR3 bases are TGTGCCAGCAGCCAGGCCCTCACAACCGGGGAGCTGTTTTTT.

The chain carries TRBV15 and TRBJ2-5; TRBD1 aligns across 10 bases. The V segment lost 5 bases and the J segment 1 base; nucleotides outside the gene matches: 7. The CDR3 is made up of 16 amino acids. Germline V gene data show CDR1 as LNHNV and CDR2 as YYDKDF (reference sequence). CDR3 sequence: CATSRDRGYFQETQYF. DNA of the CDR3: TGTGCCACCAGCCGGGACAGGGGCTACTTCCAAGAGACCCAGTACTTC.

This chain uses TRBV3-1 (or the pseudogene TRBV3-2) with TRBJ2-4, with a possible D match to TRBD2 (5 bases). Deletions cut 4 bases from V and 7 bases from J, with 14 bases between. This CDR3 has 14 amino acids. The germline CDR1 and CDR2 sequences are LGHDT and YNNKEL (reference sequence). In nucleotides, the CDR3 is TGTGCCAGCAGCCTCTGGGGAGAGGCGAACATTCAGTACTTC. It translates to CASSLWGEANIQYF.

The chain combines TRBV7-2 with TRBJ2-7; tentative D call: TRBD2 (7 bases). Between the trimmed V and J ends, which lost 2 bases and 4 bases, there was a span of 15 bases. The length of the CDR3 is 15 residues. Germline V gene data show CDR1 as SGHTA and CDR2 as FQGNSA. As DNA, the CDR3 is TGTGCCAGCAGCTTAAGTGGGAGGGGGATATACGAGCAGTACTTC. This sequence encodes CASSLSGRGIYEQYF.

CDR3 loop: CASSWSAVVATNEKLFF. DNA of the CDR3: TGTGCCAGCAGTTGGTCAGCGGTAGTTGCAACTAATGAAAAACTGTTTTTT. V gene TRBV2 combines with J gene TRBJ1-4, with D uncertain. Looked up from germline, CDR1 is SNHLY and CDR2 is FYNNEI. The V and J ends lost 5 bases and 0 bases respectively, with 16 bases between them. CDR3 size: 17 residues.

The chain recombines TRBV5-1 with TRBJ1-1; D uncertain. Germline CDR1 is SGHRS and CDR2 is YFSETQ. V lost 0 bases and J 5 bases, leaving 8 bases between the germline ends. This CDR3 comprises 13 residues. CDR3: CASSLAERTEAFF. DNA of the CDR3: TGCGCCAGCAGCTTGGCCGAGAGGACTGAAGCTTTCTTT.

This sequence joins TRBV18 and TRBJ2-2; 7 bases are a match to TRBD1. This CDR3 region has 16 residues. Germline assignment: CDR1 KGHSH and CDR2 LQKENI. The V gene end was trimmed by 5 bases and the J gene end by 0 bases; junction bases not matched to a gene: 6. The CDR3 DNA reads as TGTGCCAGCTCATCAGACAGGGACGCGAACACCGGGGAGCTGTTTTTT. The encoded protein is CASSSDRDANTGELFF.

J is TRBJ1-2 and V is TRBV6-6; D call uncertain. The CDR3 contains 15 residues. In germline, CDR1 is MNHNY, CDR2 SVGAGI (reference sequence). The germline V and J ends were trimmed by 6 bases and 4 bases, with 18 bases remaining between them. The CDR3 is CASSPRVSILYGYTF. Here the CDR3 DNA reads TGTGCCAGCAGCCCGAGGGTATCCATCCTCTATGGCTACACCTTC.